The clone carrying this TCR beta chain showed up many times. This entry belongs to a study of regulatory T cells in long-lasting Graves disease. According to the study, TCR beta libraries were built with iRepertoire HTBI primers and CDR3-region Arm-PCR. TCRdb re-derived calls from the multiplex PCR reads in MiXCR, one entry per CDR3 protein. Of about 620,000 distinct CDR3 sequences listed, about 15% are singletons. Stated time point: newly diagnosed GD, antithyroid drugs for less than 3 months. Researchers made the TCR library from RNA that was extracted from PBMCs. Separately, the same data were catalogued under a study of T cells in Graves' hyperthyroidism and ophthalmopathy.

The sample consisted of peripheral blood mononuclear cells (PBMCs), taken at new diagnosis, from a patient treated with antithyroid drugs. The origin of this receptor is a woman aged 30 to 39 with Graves disease.

The CDR3 DNA reads as TGTGCCAGCAGACCAGGACAGTCTGAAGCTTTCTTT. It codes for CASRPGQSEAFF. The chain combines TRBV6-1 with TRBJ1-1, with a weak D call TRBD1 (6 bases). The CDR3 is 12 amino acids. The V and J ends lost 6 bases and 6 bases respectively, with 11 bases between them. The germline V gene encodes CDR1 MNHNS and CDR2 SASEGT.